The 26 T cell receptor beta chains below all came from one sample that was sequenced in a study of shared clonotypes between healthy human individuals. Naive-designated CD8 cells lacked CD45RO, were positively enriched for CCR7, and omitted terminally differentiated effector memory CD45RA+ cells. This table comes from immunoSEQ multiplex PCR, and its TCRdb copy is limited to in-frame clones, with some not included. The sample records roughly 1,800,000 clones, about 95% being singletons. Sample: naive CD8+ T cells sorted from blood. The receptors derive from a man between 18 and 35 years old in good health.

The chain is built from TRBV2 and TRBJ2-7; 13 bases are a match to TRBD2. The V and J ends lost 2 bases and 4 bases, in that order; junction bases with no gene match: 5. The CDR3 has 16 residues. Germline V CDR1 and CDR2: SNHLY, FYNNEI. The CDR3 is CASSERTSGGFYEQYF. CDR3 nucleotides: TGTGCCAGCAGTGAACGGACTAGCGGGGGTTTTTACGAGCAGTACTTC.

This chain joins TRBV5-1 and TRBJ2-3, with 14 bases identical to TRBD2. The germline V gene encodes CDR1 SGHRS and CDR2 YFSETQ. This CDR3 is 16 amino acids long. Trimming removed 4 bases from V and 6 bases from J; junction bases left unmatched: 7. The CDR3 DNA follows: TGCGCCAGCAGCGCCGGGACTAGCGGGGGCGGGGATACGCAGTATTTT. Protein sequence: CASSAGTSGGGDTQYF.

The CDR3 nucleotides read TGTGCCAGCAGTGAAGCGGAGGATACGCAGTATTTT. The encoded protein is CASSEAEDTQYF. This chain connects TRBV6-1 to TRBJ2-3; D is ambiguous. The CDR3 extends over 12 amino acids. The germline V and J ends were trimmed by 0 bases and 6 bases, with 4 bases remaining between them. Germline values: CDR1 MNHNS, CDR2 SASEGT.

The chain has TRBV6-1 and TRBJ2-3; possibly TRBD1 for D (6 bases). The CDR3 is made up of 15 amino acids. CDR1 MNHNS and CDR2 SASEGT come from the germline V gene. Deletions cut 6 bases from V and 1 base from J, with 14 bases between. Written as DNA, the CDR3 is TGTGCCAGCAGGAGACGGGACACTGGCACAGATACGCAGTATTTT. It encodes CASRRRDTGTDTQYF.

The V gene is TRBV4-1, the J gene TRBJ2-2, with D tentatively TRBD2 (8 bases). The ends were cut back, 11 bases at V and 7 bases at J, with 26 bases in the middle. The CDR3 covers 16 residues. Germline V gene lookup returns CDR1 MGHRA and CDR2 YSYEKL. The CDR3 nucleotides are TGCGCCGGCCCGGGGGGGGGAGACAGGGCGCACGGGGAGCTGTTTTTT. It encodes CAGPGGGDRAHGELFF.

In the case of this clone: This CDR3 is also generated by other DNA sequences in the sample. The chain has TRBV9 and TRBJ2-7, with 7 bases matching TRBD1. J lost 0 bases, V lost 3 bases, and 3 bases had no gene match. Germline V gives CDR1 SGDLS, CDR2 YYNGEE. The CDR3 is 14 amino acids. Here the CDR3 reads CASSARQGSYEQYF. The CDR3, as DNA: TGTGCCAGCAGCGCTCGACAGGGCTCCTACGAGCAGTACTTC.

This CDR3 reads CAWSNRQAPRFGYTF. CDR3 bases: TGTGCCTGGTCCAATAGACAGGCGCCGCGATTTGGCTACACCTTC. The V and J genes are TRBV30 and TRBJ1-2; D possibly corresponds to TRBD1 (6 bases). There are 15 residues in the CDR3. Germline V lookup: CDR1 GTSNPN, CDR2 SVGIG (reference sequence). Trimming shortened V by 5 bases and J by 7 bases, and 23 bases separated the two germline ends.

The CDR3 spells CASSQDKGEGLHEQFF. The CDR3 DNA reads as TGCGCCAGCAGCCAAGATAAGGGGGAGGGCCTCCATGAGCAGTTCTTC. The chain combines TRBV4-3 with TRBJ2-1; D might be TRBD2 (7 bases). The CDR3 extends over 16 amino acids. CDR1 is LGHNA and CDR2 is YSLEER in the germline V gene. Trimming removed 0 bases at V and 8 bases at J, with 17 bases between.

This chain joins TRBV6-6 and TRBJ2-3; a possible D gene is TRBD1 (5 bases). The CDR3 contains 13 residues. Germline CDR1 and CDR2: MNHNY and SVGAGI (reference sequence). The V gene lost 7 bases and the J gene lost 3 bases, with 11 bases spanning the gap. CDR3 in amino acids: CASILSGTDTQYF. The CDR3 DNA reads TGTGCCAGCATTCTTTCAGGGACAGATACGCAGTATTTT.

The rearrangement links TRBV19 to TRBJ1-2; 7 nucleotides agree with TRBD1. This CDR3 spans 17 amino acids. Germline V lookup: CDR1 LNHDA, CDR2 SQIVND (reference sequence). V lost 3 bases and J lost 6; bases outside the gene matches: 16. CDR3 sequence reads: CASSIYRGSFSDDGYTF. In nucleotides, the CDR3 is TGTGCCAGTAGTATCTACAGGGGCAGCTTCTCGGACGATGGCTACACCTTC.

This clone was found once. The chain combines TRBV29-1 with TRBJ1-2, with 8 positions matching TRBD1. Germline assignment: CDR1 SQVTM and CDR2 ANQGSEA. The CDR3 covers 14 residues. The V segment lost 3 bases and the J segment 1 base; nucleotides outside the gene matches: 4. The CDR3 loop is CSVDSDRDNYGYTF. CDR3 in DNA: TGCAGCGTTGATTCGGACAGGGATAACTATGGCTACACCTTC.

The V and J genes are TRBV29-1 and TRBJ1-4; D uncertain. The CDR3 is 12 residues long. V lost 4 bases and J lost 8, with 11 bases in between. From germline, CDR1 is SQVTM and CDR2 ANQGSEA. The CDR3 DNA sequence: TGCAGCGTTGTTGACTACGGCGAAAAACTGTTTTTT. It yields the protein CSVVDYGEKLFF. Using reference TRBV29-1 and TRBJ1-4 for the parts outside the CDR3, the full variable domain is SAVISQKPSRDICQRGTSLTIQCQVDSQVTMMFWYRQQPGQSLTLIATANQGSEATYESGFVIDKFPISRPNLTFSTLTVSNMSPEDSSIYLCSVVDYGEKLFFGSGTQLSVL.

V gene TRBV2 combines with J gene TRBJ1-5; D is perhaps TRBD1 (5 bases). The CDR3 contains 15 residues. Trimming left V 7 bases short and J 0 bases short, with 13 bases between. The V gene's germline CDR1 is SNHLY and CDR2 FYNNEI. CDR3 nucleotide sequence: TGTGCCAGCAAATACGGACACTATAGCAATCAGCCCCAGCATTTT. This translates into CASKYGHYSNQPQHF. The variable domain in full, completed from reference TRBV2 and TRBJ1-5, reads EPEVTQTPSHQVTQMGQEVILRCVPISNHLYFYWYRQILGQKVEFLVSFYNNEISEKSEIFDDQFSVERPDGSNFTLKIRSTKLEDSAMYFCASKYGHYSNQPQHFGDGTRLSIL.

The rearrangement links TRBV6-4 to TRBJ2-7; D gene uncertain. The germline V and J ends were trimmed by 0 bases and 3 bases, with 30 bases remaining between them. Per germline, CDR1 MRHNA and CDR2 SNTAGT. CDR3 length equals 21 residues. CDR3 coding DNA: TGTGCCAGCAGTGACTCGAGACCTAGGGCGTGCCATAAGCTCCCCTACTACGAGCAGTACTTC. This codes for CASSDSRPRACHKLPYYEQYF.

This sequence joins TRBV6-6 and TRBJ2-2, with 9 bases aligning to TRBD1. The V gene end was trimmed by 3 bases and the J gene end by 8 bases; junction bases not matched to a gene: 4. Germline-derived CDR1 and CDR2 are MNHNY and SVGAGI (reference sequence). This CDR3 region has 14 residues. CDR3 DNA: TGTGCCAGCAGTTATTTGGACAGGGGAGGGGAGCTGTTTTTT. Amino acids: CASSYLDRGGELFF.

The chain couples TRBV12-5 to TRBJ2-7, with a possible D match to TRBD2 (6 bases). This CDR3 region has 15 residues. CDR1 LGHNT and CDR2 FRNRAP come from the germline V gene. V was shortened by 0 bases and J by 5 bases, with 14 bases between the two germline ends. The CDR3 spells CASGLVLGGLNEQYF. The CDR3 nucleotides read TGTGCTAGTGGTTTGGTACTGGGAGGTCTAAACGAGCAGTACTTC. Using reference TRBV12-5 and TRBJ2-7 for the parts outside the CDR3, the full variable domain is DARVTQTPRHKVTEMGQEVTMRCQPILGHNTVFWYRQTMMQGLELLAYFRNRAPLDDSGMPKDRFSAEMPDATLATLKIQPSEPRDSAVYFCASGLVLGGLNEQYFGPGTRLTVT.

The CDR3, as DNA: TGCGCCAGCAGCTCAACAAAGGCGGGGCCACAAGCTTTCTTT. This codes for CASSSTKAGPQAFF. The chain carries TRBV4-1 and TRBJ1-1; a weak D match, TRBD1 (5 bases). Trimming cost V 5 bases and J 9 bases, with 19 bases left between them. CDR1 is MGHRA, CDR2 YSYEKL, per germline. The CDR3 loop spans 14 amino acids.

This rearrangement joins TRBV18 to TRBJ2-7; possibly TRBD1 for D (6 bases). Trimming took 0 bases from V and 2 from J, leaving 8 bases between them. Germline V gene sequence: CDR1 KGHSH, CDR2 LQKENI. The CDR3 consists of 14 residues. This chain's CDR3 is CASSPPGDTYEQYF. The CDR3 coding sequence is TGTGCCAGCTCACCACCGGGGGACACCTACGAGCAGTACTTC.

J is TRBJ2-2 and V is TRBV6-1, with D possibly called TRBD1 or TRBD2 (5 bases each). From germline, CDR1 is MNHNS and CDR2 SASEGT. This CDR3 is 16 amino acids long. The ends were cut back, 4 bases at V and 6 bases at J, with 18 bases in the middle. The CDR3 sequence: CASSGGTASGSGELFF. CDR3 nucleotide sequence: TGTGCCAGCAGTGGAGGGACGGCCTCCGGGTCCGGGGAGCTGTTTTTT.

The rearrangement links TRBV7-9 to TRBJ2-1; D tentatively fits TRBD1 or TRBD2 (5 bases each). From germline, CDR1 is SEHNR and CDR2 FQNEAQ (reference sequence). Trimming pared 3 bases from V and 13 bases from J, leaving 13 bases between. The CDR3 loop spans 12 amino acids. The CDR3 loop is CASSFSWDRQFF. The CDR3 DNA reads as TGTGCCAGCAGCTTCTCTTGGGACCGTCAGTTCTTC.

The chain joins TRBV6-1 to TRBJ2-5, with 7 nucleotides matching TRBD1. Per germline, CDR1 MNHNS and CDR2 SASEGT. The CDR3 has 15 residues. The J segment lost 2 bases and the V segment lost 7 bases, leaving 10 bases of the junction unmatched. As DNA, the CDR3 is TGTGCCAGCATTCAAGGTCGGGGACAGCAAGAGACCCAGTACTTC. The encoded protein is CASIQGRGQQETQYF.

The chain is built from TRBV25-1 and TRBJ2-1; 10 nucleotides match TRBD1. The CDR3 has 17 residues. Losses at the gene ends were 5 bases for V and 2 bases for J; bases not matched to a gene: 9. The germline CDR1 and CDR2 sequences are MGHDK and SYGVNS. The CDR3 coding sequence is TGTGCCAGCAGTAAAATACCCGGGACAGGGGCCTACAATGAGCAGTTCTTC. Its protein is CASSKIPGTGAYNEQFF.

This chain links TRBV7-2 with TRBJ2-7, with D hard to call. Germline V CDR1 and CDR2: SGHTA, FQGNSA. Trimming pared 0 bases from V and 6 bases from J, leaving 9 bases between. The CDR3 sequence is 13 residues long. For the CDR3, the DNA is TGTGCCAGCAGCTTAGCGTCCAGCATCGAGCAGTACTTC. It specifies CASSLASSIEQYF.

This clone came up once. The chain carries TRBV5-6 and TRBJ2-5; D remains ambiguous. The J call is uncertain, as TRBJ2-7 better fits the DNA end. Germline CDR1 and CDR2: SGHDT and YYEEEE. The length of the CDR3 is 13 residues. CDR3 loop: CASSLYGSYEQYF. The CDR3 DNA follows: TGTGCCAGCAGCTTGTACGGCTCCTACGAGCAGTACTTC.

V is TRBV28 and J is TRBJ1-5, with 7 bases identical to TRBD1. This CDR3 comprises 15 residues. The germline V gene has CDR1 MDHEN and CDR2 SYDVKM. Losses at the gene ends were 3 bases for V and 3 bases for J; bases not matched to a gene: 5. The CDR3 region has the DNA TGTGCCAGCAGTTTGGACAGGCGGATCAATCAGCCCCAGCATTTT. Amino acids: CASSLDRRINQPQHF.

The chain combines TRBV4-3 with TRBJ1-6, with unresolved D. The CDR3 contains 16 residues. With 0 bases removed from V and 7 bases from J, the gap between germline ends came to 13 bases. Germline V lookup: CDR1 LGHNA, CDR2 YSLEER. The CDR3 sequence: CASSQDPFTENSPLHF. The CDR3 bases are TGCGCCAGCAGCCAAGATCCGTTTACCGAGAATTCACCCCTCCACTTT.